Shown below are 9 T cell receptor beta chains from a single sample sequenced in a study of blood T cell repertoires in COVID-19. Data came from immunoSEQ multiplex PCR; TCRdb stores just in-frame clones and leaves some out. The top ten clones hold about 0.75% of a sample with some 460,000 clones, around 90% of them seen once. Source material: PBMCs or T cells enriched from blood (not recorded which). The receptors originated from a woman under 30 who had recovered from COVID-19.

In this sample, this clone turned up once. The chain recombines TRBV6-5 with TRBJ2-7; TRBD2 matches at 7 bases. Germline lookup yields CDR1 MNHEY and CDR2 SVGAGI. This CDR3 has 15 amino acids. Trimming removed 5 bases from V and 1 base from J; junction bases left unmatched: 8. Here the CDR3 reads CASSRKRGPSYEQYF. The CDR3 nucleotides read TGTGCCAGCAGTCGGAAGCGGGGCCCATCCTACGAGCAGTACTTC.

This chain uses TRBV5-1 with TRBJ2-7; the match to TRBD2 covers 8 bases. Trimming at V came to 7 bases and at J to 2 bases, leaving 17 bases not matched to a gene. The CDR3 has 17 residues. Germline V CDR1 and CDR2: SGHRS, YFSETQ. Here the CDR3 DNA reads TGCGCCAGCGCGACCGGTCTTGCGGGGGGTAATCCCTACGAGCAGTACTTC. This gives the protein CASATGLAGGNPYEQYF.

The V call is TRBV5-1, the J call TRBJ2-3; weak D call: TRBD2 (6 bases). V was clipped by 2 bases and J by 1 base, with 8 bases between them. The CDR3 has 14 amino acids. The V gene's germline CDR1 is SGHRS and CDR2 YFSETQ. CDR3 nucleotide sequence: TGCGCCAGCAGCTTTGGCGGGGGCACAGATACGCAGTATTTT. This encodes CASSFGGGTDTQYF. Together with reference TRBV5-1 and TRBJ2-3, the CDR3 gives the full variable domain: KAGVTQTPRYLIKTRGQQVTLSCSPISGHRSVSWYQQTPGQGLQFLFEYFSETQRNKGNFPGRFSGRQFSNSRSEMNVSTLELGDSALYLCASSFGGGTDTQYFGPGTRLTVL.

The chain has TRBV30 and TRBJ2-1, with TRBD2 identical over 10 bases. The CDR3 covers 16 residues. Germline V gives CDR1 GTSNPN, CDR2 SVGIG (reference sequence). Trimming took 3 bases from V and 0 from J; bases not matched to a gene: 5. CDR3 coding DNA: TGTGCCTGGAGGAGCGGGGGGGCCCTCTCCTACAATGAGCAGTTCTTC. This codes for CAWRSGGALSYNEQFF. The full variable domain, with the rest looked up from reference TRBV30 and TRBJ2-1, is SQTIHQWPATLVQPVGSPLSLECTVEGTSNPNLYWYRQAAGRGLQLLFYSVGIGQISSEVPQNLSASRPQDRQFILSSKKLLLSDSGFYLCAWRSGGALSYNEQFFGPGTRLTVL.

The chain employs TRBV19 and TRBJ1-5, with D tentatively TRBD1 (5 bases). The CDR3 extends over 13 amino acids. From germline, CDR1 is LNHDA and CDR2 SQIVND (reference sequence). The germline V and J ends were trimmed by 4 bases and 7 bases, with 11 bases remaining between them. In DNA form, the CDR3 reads TGTGCCAGTAGTACTCAGGGTACACAGCCCCAGCATTTT. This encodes CASSTQGTQPQHF. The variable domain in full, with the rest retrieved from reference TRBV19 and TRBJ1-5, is DGGITQSPKYLFRKEGQNVTLSCEQNLNHDAMYWYRQDPGQGLRLIYYSQIVNDFQKGDIAEGYSVSREKKESFPLTVTSAQKNPTAFYLCASSTQGTQPQHFGDGTRLSIL.

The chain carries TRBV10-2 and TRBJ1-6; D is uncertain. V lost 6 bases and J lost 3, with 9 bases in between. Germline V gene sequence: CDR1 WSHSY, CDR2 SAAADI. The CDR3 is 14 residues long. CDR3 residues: CASRAAVYNSPLHF. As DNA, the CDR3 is TGCGCCAGCAGAGCAGCGGTCTATAATTCACCCCTCCACTTT.

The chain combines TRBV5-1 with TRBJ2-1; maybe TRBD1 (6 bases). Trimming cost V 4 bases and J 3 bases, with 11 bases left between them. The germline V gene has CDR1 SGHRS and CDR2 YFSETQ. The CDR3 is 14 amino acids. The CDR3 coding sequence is TGCGCCAGCAGCCCGGGACATGTCTACAATGAGCAGTTCTTC. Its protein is CASSPGHVYNEQFF.

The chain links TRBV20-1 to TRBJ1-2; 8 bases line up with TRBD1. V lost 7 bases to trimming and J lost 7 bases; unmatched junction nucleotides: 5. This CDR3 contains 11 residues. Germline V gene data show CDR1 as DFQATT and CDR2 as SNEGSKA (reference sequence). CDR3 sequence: CSVWTGSGYTF. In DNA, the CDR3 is TGCAGTGTTTGGACAGGGAGTGGCTACACCTTC.

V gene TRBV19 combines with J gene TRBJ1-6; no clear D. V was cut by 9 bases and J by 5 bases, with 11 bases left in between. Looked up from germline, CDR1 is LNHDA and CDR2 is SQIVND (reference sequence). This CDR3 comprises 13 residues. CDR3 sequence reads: CARECEDNSPLHF. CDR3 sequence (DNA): TGTGCCAGAGAATGCGAAGATAATTCACCCCTCCACTTT. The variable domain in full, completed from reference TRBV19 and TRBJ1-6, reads DGGITQSPKYLFRKEGQNVTLSCEQNLNHDAMYWYRQDPGQGLRLIYYSQIVNDFQKGDIAEGYSVSREKKESFPLTVTSAQKNPTAFYLCARECEDNSPLHFGNGTRLTVT.